This record looks at one T cell receptor (beta chain) sequence and its context. The antigen is unknown. Each CDR3 protein is one row after TCRdb ran MiXCR on the 5' RACE reads. The sample has about 520,000 distinct CDR3 sequences, roughly 21% seen once. The data are from a study of identical twins. The CDR3 sequence is 16 residues long. The germline V gene encodes CDR1 WSHSY and CDR2 SAAADI. V shed 0 bases, J shed 2 bases, and the junction held 5 bases outside the gene matches. Whole-study results and caveats: Out-of-frame alpha sequences shared between twins exhibited an excess of low generation probability.

The sample was also linked to a second study, of T cells expressing NK-cell markers. That source reports: The authors derived TCR beta repertoires from sorted CD3+CD56+NKG2C+, CD3+CD56+NKG2C- and CD3+CD56-NKG2C+ T cells. A range of about 1.0-7.5% of CD8+ T cells consisted of dominant NKG2C+ clonotypes in 5 to 7 donors. The study did not resolve the HCMV specificity of expanded NKG2C+ T cell clones.

The sample comprised CD4+ T cells sorted from blood. The chain employs TRBV10-2 and TRBJ2-3, with 7 bases matching TRBD1. The source of this sequence is a young woman in good health. CDR3 nucleotide sequence: TGCGCCAGCAGTGAGTCGAGGGGGACAGTCACAGATACGCAGTATTTT. It translates to CASSESRGTVTDTQYF.